One T cell receptor (beta chain) is described in this entry. The antigen remains unidentified. TCRdb analysed the RACE reads with MiXCR anew, one entry per CDR3 protein. The table lists approximately 350,000 distinct CDR3 sequences, approximately 6.3% of them singletons. After removal of 6 bases from V and 11 bases from J, the junction contained 21 bases not matched to a gene. This CDR3 is 15 amino acids long. Germline CDR1 reads DFQATT; CDR2 reads SNEGSKA (reference sequence). These data originate in a study of human T cells and chemical hapten exposure. General study points: PT1 expanded TCR numbers rose with patch test score.

Described time point: patch test 1, 2 weeks after DPC sensitization. Treatment meaning: therapeutic diphenylcyclopropenone sensitization with weekly scalp DPC. Blood draws preceded each patch test application. This clonotype was sampled from a woman aged 18 to 35 with alopecia areata. Some clones in this sample may be carry-over from other donors' samples. The chain has TRBV20-1 and TRBJ1-1, with 7 bases that match TRBD1. The sequences come from whole blood, collected in connection with sensitization to the hapten diphenylcyclopropenone (DPC). The CDR3 DNA reads TGCAGTGCCCCGGCCGACAGGGCGGGAGGTATCGGGGCTTTCTTT. This codes for CSAPADRAGGIGAFF.